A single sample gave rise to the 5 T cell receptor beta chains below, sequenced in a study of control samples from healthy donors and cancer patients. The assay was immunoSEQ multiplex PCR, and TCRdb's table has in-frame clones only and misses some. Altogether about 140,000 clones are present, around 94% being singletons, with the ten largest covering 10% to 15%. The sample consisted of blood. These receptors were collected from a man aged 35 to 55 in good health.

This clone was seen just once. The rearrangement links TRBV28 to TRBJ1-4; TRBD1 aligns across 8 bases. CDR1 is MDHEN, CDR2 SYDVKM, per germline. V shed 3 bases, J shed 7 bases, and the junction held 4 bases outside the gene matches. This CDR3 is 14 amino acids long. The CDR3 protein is CASSFSRGREKLFF. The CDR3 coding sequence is TGTGCCAGCAGTTTTTCCAGGGGGCGTGAAAAACTGTTTTTT.

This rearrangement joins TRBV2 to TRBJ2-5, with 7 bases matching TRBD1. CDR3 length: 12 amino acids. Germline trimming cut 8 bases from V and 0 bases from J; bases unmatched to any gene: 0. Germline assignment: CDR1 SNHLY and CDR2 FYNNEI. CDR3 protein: CASDRDQETQYF. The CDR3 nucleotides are TGTGCCAGCGACAGGGACCAAGAGACCCAGTACTTC. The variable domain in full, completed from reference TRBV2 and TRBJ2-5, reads EPEVTQTPSHQVTQMGQEVILRCVPISNHLYFYWYRQILGQKVEFLVSFYNNEISEKSEIFDDQFSVERPDGSNFTLKIRSTKLEDSAMYFCASDRDQETQYFGPGTRLLVL.

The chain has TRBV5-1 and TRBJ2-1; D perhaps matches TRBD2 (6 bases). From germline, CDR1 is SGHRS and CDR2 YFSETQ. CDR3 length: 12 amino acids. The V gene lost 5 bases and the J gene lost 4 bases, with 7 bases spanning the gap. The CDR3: CASRGGYNEQFF. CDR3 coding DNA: TGCGCCAGCAGGGGGGGTTACAATGAGCAGTTCTTC.

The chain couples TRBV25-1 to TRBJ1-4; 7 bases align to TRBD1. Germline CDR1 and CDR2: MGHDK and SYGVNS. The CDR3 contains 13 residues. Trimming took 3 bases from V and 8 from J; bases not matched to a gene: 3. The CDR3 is CASSDTRGEKLFF. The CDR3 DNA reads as TGTGCCAGCAGTGATACCAGGGGGGAAAAACTGTTTTTT.

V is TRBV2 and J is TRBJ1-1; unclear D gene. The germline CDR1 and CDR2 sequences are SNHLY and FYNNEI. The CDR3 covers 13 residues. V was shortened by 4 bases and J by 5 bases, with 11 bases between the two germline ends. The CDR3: CASSATRYTEAFF. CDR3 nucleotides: TGTGCCAGCAGTGCCACGAGGTATACTGAAGCTTTCTTT.